These 20 T cell receptor beta chains originate from one sample sequenced in a study of T cells in Graves' hyperthyroidism and ophthalmopathy. RNA transcripts served as the template for amplifying TCR beta CDR3 regions. Using the HTBI primer set, a first-round RT-PCR was run on the TCR CDR3. One entry per CDR3 protein results from TCRdb running MiXCR on the multiplex PCR reads. Seen here are about 420,000 distinct CDR3 sequences, less than 20% observed once, and the top ten hold 12% to 15%. The sequenced sample consisted of blood. The receptors here all came from a woman aged 18-30 years with Graves' hyperthyroidism.

This rearrangement joins TRBV19 to TRBJ1-5; D remains ambiguous. The V gene's germline CDR1 is LNHDA and CDR2 SQIVND (reference sequence). Trimming cost V 3 bases and J 1 base, with 10 bases left between them. The CDR3 runs 15 residues. The CDR3 region has the DNA TGTGCCAGTAGTATTGACACGGAGAGCAATCAGCCCCAGCATTTT. This sequence encodes CASSIDTESNQPQHF.

The sample holds many counts of this clonotype. V usage is TRBV29-1 and J usage is TRBJ1-5, with D tentatively TRBD1 (6 bases). Germline V gene lookup returns CDR1 SQVTM and CDR2 ANQGSEA. Trimming left V 6 bases short and J 6 bases short, with 15 bases between. There are 13 residues in the CDR3. The CDR3 spells CSVARTEGQPQHF. The CDR3 coding sequence is TGCAGCGTGGCAAGGACAGAAGGTCAGCCCCAGCATTTT.

J is TRBJ2-7 and V is TRBV2, with 9 bases that match TRBD2. J was trimmed by 4 bases and V by 6 bases; bases with no gene match: 10. Germline V lookup: CDR1 SNHLY, CDR2 FYNNEI. This CDR3 region has 15 residues. The CDR3 DNA follows: TGTGCCAGCAGCGACATAGCGGGAGTAGTATACGAGCAGTACTTC. Its protein is CASSDIAGVVYEQYF.

This clonotype has ten or more counts. The J gene is TRBJ1-1, the V gene TRBV18; D gene unclear. Looked up from germline, CDR1 is KGHSH and CDR2 is LQKENI. The germline V and J ends were trimmed by 4 bases and 0 bases, with 12 bases remaining between them. This CDR3 spans 15 amino acids. The CDR3 DNA sequence: TGTGCCAGCTCACGGGCAGTGGGGTTGAACACTGAAGCTTTCTTT. Amino acid sequence: CASSRAVGLNTEAFF.

This clonotype was recorded at least ten times. The chain couples TRBV28 to TRBJ2-1, with 9 bases matching TRBD1. This CDR3 spans 16 amino acids. The germline V gene has CDR1 MDHEN and CDR2 SYDVKM. The J segment lost 2 bases and the V segment lost 2 bases, leaving 4 bases of the junction unmatched. The CDR3 coding sequence is TGTGCCAGCAGTTTAGGGACAGGGAGTACCTACAATGAGCAGTTCTTC. Translation gives CASSLGTGSTYNEQFF.

This clonotype was picked up a small number of times. The gene calls are TRBV19 and TRBJ1-2; TRBD1 matches at 9 bases. Germline assignment: CDR1 LNHDA and CDR2 SQIVND (reference sequence). With 3 bases clipped from V and 8 bases from J, the junction kept 7 bases outside the gene matches. The CDR3 has 14 amino acids. The CDR3 sequence is CASSISDRGGGYTF. Here the CDR3 DNA reads TGTGCCAGTAGTATCTCGGACAGGGGTGGAGGCTACACCTTC.

As regards this clonotype: Just one base apart from a much larger clone, this may be a read error. The gene calls are TRBV7-8 and TRBJ1-2; 9 positions agree with TRBD1. The CDR3 totals 15 residues. CDR1 is SGHVS, CDR2 FQNEAQ, per germline. V shed 5 bases, J shed 3 bases, and the junction held 7 bases outside the gene matches. The CDR3 protein is CASSPRQGGDYGYTF. Written as DNA, the CDR3 is TGTGCCAGCAGCCCCCGACAGGGGGGCGACTATGGCTACACCTTC.

This clonotype appeared many times. The V gene is TRBV5-1, the J gene TRBJ1-2; D ambiguous. The germline V gene has CDR1 SGHRS and CDR2 YFSETQ. Trimming removed 3 bases at V and 2 bases at J, with 20 bases between. This CDR3 is 17 amino acids long. The chain's CDR3 is CASSYYPGSATNYGYTF. Written as DNA, the CDR3 is TGCGCCAGCAGCTACTACCCGGGAAGCGCCACCAACTATGGCTACACCTTC.

This clonotype was recorded at least ten times. The rearrangement uses TRBV20-1 and TRBJ2-7; 8 nucleotides agree with TRBD2. Losses at the gene ends were 3 bases for V and 1 base for J; bases not matched to a gene: 11. Looked up from germline, CDR1 is DFQATT and CDR2 is SNEGSKA (reference sequence). The CDR3 covers 16 residues. The CDR3 DNA follows: TGCAGTGCTAGGGGCGGGGGGTCCTTTAGGTCCTACGAGCAGTACTTC. Translation gives CSARGGGSFRSYEQYF.

This chain links TRBV28 with TRBJ1-5; D remains ambiguous. Germline V gene lookup returns CDR1 MDHEN and CDR2 SYDVKM. V dropped 9 bases and J dropped 8 bases, with 26 bases sitting between them. CDR3 length: 16 amino acids. CDR3 DNA: TGTGCCAGAGCCAAATTAAGGACGCAGAAGGCAAAGCCCCAGCATTTT. This translates into CARAKLRTQKAKPQHF.

About this clonotype: Because the CDR3 is missing its conserved closing phenylalanine or tryptophan, this is likely a read error. The CDR3 region is CASSQTRGIGELFS. In nucleotides, the CDR3 is TGCGCCAGCAGCCAAACCAGGGGAATCGGGGAGCTGTTTTCT. The chain is built from TRBV4-3 and TRBJ2-2; D may be TRBD1 (6 bases). V gave up 2 bases and J gave up 7 bases, with 11 bases separating them. The CDR3 loop spans 14 amino acids. The germline V gene encodes CDR1 LGHNA and CDR2 YSLEER.

This clonotype was seen ten or more times. The chain links TRBV3-1 to TRBJ2-5, with no clear D. The CDR3 has 14 residues. Germline values: CDR1 LGHDT, CDR2 YNNKEL (reference sequence). Trimming cost V 7 bases and J 1 base, with 13 bases left between them. The CDR3 region has the DNA TGTGCCAGCAAGGAAATGGGGATCCAAGAGACCCAGTACTTC. It is translated as CASKEMGIQETQYF.

This clonotype was seen at least ten times. This chain links TRBV7-8 with TRBJ2-7, with D maybe TRBD1 (6 bases). The CDR3 totals 15 residues. The germline V gene has CDR1 SGHVS and CDR2 FQNEAQ. V dropped 7 bases and J dropped 4 bases, with 20 bases sitting between them. The CDR3: CASISRGRGVYEQYF. DNA for the CDR3: TGTGCCAGCATCTCCAGGGGCAGGGGAGTGTACGAGCAGTACTTC.

Turning to this clonotype: With a much larger clone just one base away, this may be a read error. The CDR3 protein is CSARPPVGGRRNKQYF. The CDR3 DNA is TGCAGTGCTAGGCCCCCAGTGGGCGGGAGGAGGAACAAGCAGTACTTC. The V gene is TRBV20-1, the J gene TRBJ2-7, with 8 bases fitting TRBD2. The CDR3 extends over 16 amino acids. CDR1 and CDR2 from the germline V gene are DFQATT and SNEGSKA (reference sequence). Germline trimming cut 3 bases from V and 8 bases from J; bases unmatched to any gene: 18.

The chain carries TRBV24-1 and TRBJ2-7; D remains unclear. CDR1 KGHDR and CDR2 SFDVKD come from the germline V gene. V lost 4 bases, J lost 2 bases, and 8 bases lay in between. CDR3 size: 13 residues. CDR3 bases: TGTGCCACCAGTGACGGATCCACCTACGAGCAGTACTTC. Translation gives CATSDGSTYEQYF.

There are many counts of this clonotype. The rearrangement joins TRBV24-1 to TRBJ1-1; weak D call: TRBD1 (5 bases). Germline CDR1 is KGHDR and CDR2 is SFDVKD. CDR3 length: 17 amino acids. Trimming pared 6 bases from V and 3 bases from J, leaving 22 bases between. The CDR3 DNA reads as TGTGCCACCAGTACCCTCAGCCAGGGCGGTGAGTACACTGAAGCTTTCTTT. It specifies CATSTLSQGGEYTEAFF.

The chain joins TRBV6-1 to TRBJ2-1; 13 nucleotides align to TRBD2. The J segment lost 9 bases and the V segment lost 10 bases, leaving 9 bases of the junction unmatched. The CDR3 extends over 14 amino acids. Germline-derived CDR1 and CDR2 are MNHNS and SASEGT. The CDR3 protein is CATETSGRNREQFF. DNA of the CDR3: TGTGCCACCGAGACTAGCGGGAGGAATCGTGAGCAGTTCTTC.

This clonotype appeared many times. The gene calls are TRBV7-9 and TRBJ2-5; D ambiguous. Trimming pared 5 bases from V and 5 bases from J, leaving 9 bases between. Per germline, CDR1 SEHNR and CDR2 FQNEAQ (reference sequence). The CDR3 covers 12 residues. CDR3 protein: CASSINGETQYF. In DNA form, the CDR3 reads TGTGCCAGCAGCATCAATGGGGAGACCCAGTACTTC.

This clonotype showed up many times. This rearrangement joins TRBV7-2 to TRBJ2-1, with D perhaps TRBD1 (6 bases). The germline V gene has CDR1 SGHTA and CDR2 FQGNSA. The ends were cut back, 2 bases at V and 5 bases at J, with 13 bases in the middle. The CDR3 runs to 15 residues. DNA of the CDR3: TGTGCCAGCAGCTTATCACAGGGCGGCCACAATGAGCAGTTCTTC. Encoded protein: CASSLSQGGHNEQFF.

This clonotype was seen more than once but under ten times. J is TRBJ2-1 and V is TRBV7-8; 7 bases match TRBD2. Trimming took 5 bases from V and 7 from J; bases not matched to a gene: 11. In germline, CDR1 is SGHVS, CDR2 FQNEAQ. This CDR3 region has 15 residues. CDR3 sequence (DNA): TGTGCCAGCAGCCAGCGGGACCGTACGTGGAATGAGCAGTTCTTC. It codes for CASSQRDRTWNEQFF.